Listed below are T cell receptor beta chains from one sample, sequenced in a study of blood T cell repertoires in COVID-19. Using immunoSEQ multiplex PCR, the repertoire was profiled, and TCRdb retains in-frame clones only, with some absent. The data hold approximately 250,000 clones, with 86% observed a single time. Sequencing was done on a sample of peripheral blood. The receptors come from a man under 40 who had recovered from COVID-19. CDR3s include the opening cysteine and the closing phenylalanine or tryptophan. The D gene is left open where the match is weak. Not all rows give a size; the values are once, few, many and, for expanded clones, a class.

v_gene: TRBV29-1; d_gene: TRBD1; abundance: .; j_gene: TRBJ1-1; CDR3nt: TGCAGCGCCGAGGGGCAGGGGGCAACTGAAGCTTTCTTT; CDR3aa: CSAEGQGATEAFF
v_gene: TRBV5-1; d_gene: .; abundance: .; j_gene: TRBJ2-2; CDR3nt: TGCGCCAGCAGCTTGGCCGGGGGGCGTGACACCGGGGAGCTGTTTTTT; CDR3aa: CASSLAGGRDTGELFF
v_gene: TRBV18; d_gene: .; abundance: .; j_gene: TRBJ1-1; CDR3nt: TGTGCCAGCTCCCAACAACCGACAGTGAACACTGAAGCTTTCTTT; CDR3aa: CASSQQPTVNTEAFF
v_gene: TRBV6-4; d_gene: .; abundance: .; j_gene: TRBJ2-3; CDR3nt: TGTGCCAGCGCGTCTAGCGATACAGATACGCAGTATTTT; CDR3aa: CASASSDTDTQYF
v_gene: TRBV6-1; d_gene: .; abundance: few; j_gene: TRBJ2-7; CDR3nt: TGTGCCAGCAGTGAACAAGGGGTACTGGCGTTCTCCTACGAGCAGTACTTC; CDR3aa: CASSEQGVLAFSYEQYF
v_gene: TRBV11-2; d_gene: TRBD2; abundance: .; j_gene: TRBJ2-5; CDR3nt: TGTGCCAGCAGCTTAGAATGGGGGGGCCAGTACTTC; CDR3aa: CASSLEWGGQYF
v_gene: TRBV18; d_gene: TRBD1; abundance: .; j_gene: TRBJ1-3; CDR3nt: TGTGCCAGCTCATCAGGGACAGCTGGAAACACCATATATTTT; CDR3aa: CASSSGTAGNTIYF
v_gene: TRBV5-1; d_gene: .; abundance: .; j_gene: TRBJ1-1; CDR3nt: TGCGCCAGCAGCTGGGACAACTTGAACACTGAAGCTTTCTTT; CDR3aa: CASSWDNLNTEAFF
v_gene: TRBV6-5; d_gene: .; abundance: .; j_gene: TRBJ1-1; CDR3nt: TGTGCCAGCAGGACCACGGGGAGGACTGAAGCTTTCTTT; CDR3aa: CASRTTGRTEAFF
v_gene: TRBV6-5; d_gene: .; abundance: .; j_gene: TRBJ2-7; CDR3nt: TGTGCCAGCAGTTACACTGCGACCCTCGGCAGGGGTGAGCAGTACTTC; CDR3aa: CASSYTATLGRGEQYF
v_gene: TRBV5-1; d_gene: .; abundance: .; j_gene: TRBJ2-7; CDR3nt: TGCGCCAGCAGCGTGGGTCAGGCCTACGAGCAGTACTTC; CDR3aa: CASSVGQAYEQYF
v_gene: TRBV28; d_gene: TRBD1; abundance: once; j_gene: TRBJ2-7; CDR3nt: TGTGCCAGCAGTTTTGGACAGGGACACGAGCAGTACTTC; CDR3aa: CASSFGQGHEQYF
v_gene: TRBV5-6; d_gene: TRBD1; abundance: .; j_gene: TRBJ1-2; CDR3nt: TGTGCCAGCAGCTTCCAGGGGGTGGACTATGGCTACACCTTC; CDR3aa: CASSFQGVDYGYTF
v_gene: TRBV12-5; d_gene: .; abundance: .; j_gene: TRBJ1-1; CDR3nt: TGTGCTAGTGGTTTGGGTTCGACAGCTAACACTGAAGCTTTCTTT; CDR3aa: CASGLGSTANTEAFF
v_gene: TRBV10-1; d_gene: TRBD1; abundance: .; j_gene: TRBJ2-3; CDR3nt: TGCGCCAGCAATCTCCAGGGGGCAGATACGCAGTATTTT; CDR3aa: CASNLQGADTQYF
v_gene: TRBV7-8; d_gene: TRBD1; abundance: .; j_gene: TRBJ1-3; CDR3nt: TGTGCCAGCAGCTTAGGGGCGACAGGGGGCTGGAACACCATATATTTT; CDR3aa: CASSLGATGGWNTIYF
v_gene: TRBV6-2/TRBV6-3; d_gene: .; abundance: .; j_gene: TRBJ2-6; CDR3nt: TGTGCCAGCAGCGCCCAGATATCTGGGGCCAACGTCCTGACTTTC; CDR3aa: CASSAQISGANVLTF
v_gene: TRBV11-3; d_gene: .; abundance: .; j_gene: TRBJ2-2; CDR3nt: TGTGCCAGCAGCTCGCGGGTGAGCGAGCTGTTTTTT; CDR3aa: CASSSRVSELFF
v_gene: TRBV6-5; d_gene: .; abundance: .; j_gene: TRBJ1-2; CDR3nt: TGTGCCAGCAGTTACCGGGGGGCCGGCTACACCTTC; CDR3aa: CASSYRGAGYTF
v_gene: TRBV30; d_gene: .; abundance: .; j_gene: TRBJ2-7; CDR3nt: TGTGCCTGGGCCCGGGGGTACGAGCAGTACTTC; CDR3aa: CAWARGYEQYF
v_gene: TRBV1; d_gene: .; abundance: .; j_gene: TRBJ1-6; CDR3nt: TGCACCAGCAGCCAACCCCCCGATAATTCACCCCTCCACTTT; CDR3aa: CTSSQPPDNSPLHF
v_gene: TRBV27; d_gene: TRBD2; abundance: .; j_gene: TRBJ2-3; CDR3nt: TGTGCCAGCAGTTTAAAGGGCGGGGGGACGTTGACAGATACGCAGTATTTT; CDR3aa: CASSLKGGGTLTDTQYF
v_gene: TRBV7-6; d_gene: .; abundance: .; j_gene: TRBJ1-4; CDR3nt: TGTGCCAGCAGCTTAGTTGGAAGGGAGGATGAAAAACTGTTTTTT; CDR3aa: CASSLVGREDEKLFF
v_gene: TRBV5-1; d_gene: .; abundance: .; j_gene: TRBJ2-5; CDR3nt: TGCGCCAGCAGCTTGGGTCTGTACCAAGAGACCCAGTACTTC; CDR3aa: CASSLGLYQETQYF
v_gene: TRBV9; d_gene: TRBD1; abundance: .; j_gene: TRBJ1-2; CDR3nt: TGTGCCAGCACCGGGACAGGGGTTAACTATGGCTACACCTTC; CDR3aa: CASTGTGVNYGYTF
v_gene: TRBV5-1; d_gene: .; abundance: .; j_gene: TRBJ2-3; CDR3nt: TGCGCCAGCAGCTTGGGGACTTCGAAAGATACGCAGTATTTT; CDR3aa: CASSLGTSKDTQYF
v_gene: TRBV24-1; d_gene: .; abundance: .; j_gene: TRBJ2-5; CDR3nt: TGTGCCACCAGTGATTGGCAGGCCCAAGAGACCCAGTACTTC; CDR3aa: CATSDWQAQETQYF
v_gene: TRBV2; d_gene: .; abundance: .; j_gene: TRBJ1-5; CDR3nt: TGTGCCAGCAGTGAGGACAGACGCGGTAGCAATCAGCCCCAGCATTTT; CDR3aa: CASSEDRRGSNQPQHF
v_gene: TRBV6-5; d_gene: .; abundance: .; j_gene: TRBJ1-1; CDR3nt: TGTGCCAGCATCAAACCTAACCGAGGACAGTCTGAAGCTTTCTTT; CDR3aa: CASIKPNRGQSEAFF
v_gene: TRBV7-2; d_gene: TRBD1; abundance: many; j_gene: TRBJ2-1; CDR3nt: TGTGCCAGCAGCTTAGCCCCGGGACAGGGCTACAATGAGCAGTTCTTC; CDR3aa: CASSLAPGQGYNEQFF
v_gene: TRBV6-5; d_gene: .; abundance: .; j_gene: TRBJ2-1; CDR3nt: TGTGCCAGCAGTTACTTACCTAGCGCGACATACAATGAGCAGTTCTTC; CDR3aa: CASSYLPSATYNEQFF
v_gene: TRBV6-5; d_gene: TRBD1; abundance: .; j_gene: TRBJ2-7; CDR3nt: TGTGCCAGCAGTTACGGGGGACAGTATAACGAGCAGTACTTC; CDR3aa: CASSYGGQYNEQYF
v_gene: TRBV4-3; d_gene: TRBD1; abundance: .; j_gene: TRBJ1-2; CDR3nt: TGCGCCAGCAGCCAAGGGTACAGGGGCTATGGCTACACCTTC; CDR3aa: CASSQGYRGYGYTF
v_gene: TRBV5-1; d_gene: .; abundance: .; j_gene: TRBJ2-7; CDR3nt: TGCGCCAGCAGCATAACCCTTAGCTCCTACGAGCAGTACTTC; CDR3aa: CASSITLSSYEQYF
v_gene: TRBV5-1; d_gene: TRBD1; abundance: .; j_gene: TRBJ1-6; CDR3nt: TGCGCCAGCAGCTTGGGATCGGACAGGGCCCGTACGGGTAATTCACCCCTCCACTTT; CDR3aa: CASSLGSDRARTGNSPLHF
v_gene: TRBV5-6; d_gene: .; abundance: .; j_gene: TRBJ1-3; CDR3nt: TGTGCCAGCAGCTTGGACGGGGGGATTTACGGAAACACCATATATTTT; CDR3aa: CASSLDGGIYGNTIYF
v_gene: TRBV12-5; d_gene: .; abundance: .; j_gene: TRBJ1-2; CDR3nt: TGTGCTAGTGGTTTCTCCCTGACGAGACTGGACAGACCTAACTATGGCTACACCTTC; CDR3aa: CASGFSLTRLDRPNYGYTF
v_gene: TRBV28; d_gene: .; abundance: .; j_gene: TRBJ1-6; CDR3nt: TGTGCCAGCAGTGCCCTTACAGGGACCTATAATTCACCCCTCCACTTT; CDR3aa: CASSALTGTYNSPLHF
v_gene: TRBV6-2/TRBV6-3; d_gene: .; abundance: .; j_gene: TRBJ2-7; CDR3nt: TGTGCCAGCAGTTACCCCCAGGGTCCCTACGAGCAGTACTTC; CDR3aa: CASSYPQGPYEQYF
v_gene: TRBV10-3; d_gene: TRBD1; abundance: .; j_gene: TRBJ1-6; CDR3nt: TGTGCCAACCAGGACAGGGACCATAATTCACCCCTCCACTTT; CDR3aa: CANQDRDHNSPLHF